This T cell receptor beta chain appears in the sequencing data of a study of response to subunit inactivated influenza vaccine. This clonotype was detected only a few times. In TCRdb, the RT-PCR reads were re-called with MiXCR into one record per CDR3 protein. Here the sample spans 650,000 to 800,000 distinct CDR3 sequences, around 14% being singletons. The germline CDR1 and CDR2 sequences are MNHEY and SMNVEV (reference sequence). Trimming took 0 bases from V and 7 from J; bases not matched to a gene: 12. CDR3 length: 16 residues. The origin of this receptor is a man aged 45-65 years who received an inactivated influenza vaccine. V usage is TRBV27 and J usage is TRBJ2-7; TRBD1 agrees at 7 bases. This material consisted of PBMCs from blood, taken approximately 15 days before vaccination. The CDR3 region is CASSLSVGTAMWEQYF. The CDR3 nucleotides read TGTGCCAGCAGTTTATCGGTTGGGACAGCAATGTGGGAGCAGTACTTC.